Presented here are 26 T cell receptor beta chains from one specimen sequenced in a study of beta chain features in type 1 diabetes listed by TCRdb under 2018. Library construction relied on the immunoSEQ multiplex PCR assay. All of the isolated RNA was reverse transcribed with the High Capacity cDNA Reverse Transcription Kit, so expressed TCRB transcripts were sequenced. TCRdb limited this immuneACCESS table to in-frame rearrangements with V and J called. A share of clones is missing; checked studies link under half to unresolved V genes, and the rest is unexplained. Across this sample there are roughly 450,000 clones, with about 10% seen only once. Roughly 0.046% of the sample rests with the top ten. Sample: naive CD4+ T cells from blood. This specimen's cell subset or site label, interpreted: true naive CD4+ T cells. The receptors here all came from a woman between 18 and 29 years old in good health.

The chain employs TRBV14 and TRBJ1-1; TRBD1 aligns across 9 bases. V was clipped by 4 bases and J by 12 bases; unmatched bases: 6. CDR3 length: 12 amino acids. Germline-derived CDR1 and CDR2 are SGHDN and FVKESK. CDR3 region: CASSPDRGTTFF. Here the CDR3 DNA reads TGTGCCAGCAGCCCCGACAGGGGGACGACTTTCTTT.

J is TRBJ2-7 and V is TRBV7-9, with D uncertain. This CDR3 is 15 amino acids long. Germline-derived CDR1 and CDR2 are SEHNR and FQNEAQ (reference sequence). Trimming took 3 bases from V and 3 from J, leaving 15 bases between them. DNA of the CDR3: TGTGCCAGCAGCTTTAGCCCTAACCGGAACTACGAGCAGTACTTC. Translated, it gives CASSFSPNRNYEQYF.

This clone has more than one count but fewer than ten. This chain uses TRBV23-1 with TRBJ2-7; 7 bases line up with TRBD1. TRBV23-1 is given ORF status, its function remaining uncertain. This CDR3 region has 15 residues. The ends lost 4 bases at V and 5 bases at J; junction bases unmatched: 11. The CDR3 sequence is CASSRNGTVSNEQYF. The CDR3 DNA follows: TGCGCCAGCAGTCGCAACGGGACAGTGTCCAACGAGCAGTACTTC.

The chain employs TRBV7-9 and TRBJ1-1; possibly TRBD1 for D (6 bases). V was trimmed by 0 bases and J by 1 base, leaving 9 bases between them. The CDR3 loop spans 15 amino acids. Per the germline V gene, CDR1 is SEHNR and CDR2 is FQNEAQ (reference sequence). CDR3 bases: TGTGCCAGCAGCTTAGCGGGACACCGGAACACTGAAGCTTTCTTT. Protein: CASSLAGHRNTEAFF. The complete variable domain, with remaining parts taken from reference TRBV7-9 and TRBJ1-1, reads DTGVSQNPRHKITKRGQNVTFRCDPISEHNRLYWYRQTLGQGPEFLTYFQNEAQLEKSRLLSDRFSAERPKGSFSTLEIQRTEQGDSAMYLCASSLAGHRNTEAFFGQGTRLTVV.

In DNA, the CDR3 is TGTGCCAGCAGCGTAGCTCCGGTTGACTATGGCTACACCTTC. Protein product: CASSVAPVDYGYTF. The V gene is TRBV9, the J gene TRBJ1-2; no firm D call. CDR1 is SGDLS, CDR2 YYNGEE, per germline. The CDR3 loop spans 14 amino acids. Trimming removed 0 bases from V and 3 bases from J, with 9 bases in between.

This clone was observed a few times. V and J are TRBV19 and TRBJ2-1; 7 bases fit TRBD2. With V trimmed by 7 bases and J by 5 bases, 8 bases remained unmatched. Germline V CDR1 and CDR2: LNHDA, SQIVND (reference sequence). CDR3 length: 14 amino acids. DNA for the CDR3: TGTGCCAGTACCCGTGGCGGGGGACACAATGAGCAGTTCTTC. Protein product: CASTRGGGHNEQFF.

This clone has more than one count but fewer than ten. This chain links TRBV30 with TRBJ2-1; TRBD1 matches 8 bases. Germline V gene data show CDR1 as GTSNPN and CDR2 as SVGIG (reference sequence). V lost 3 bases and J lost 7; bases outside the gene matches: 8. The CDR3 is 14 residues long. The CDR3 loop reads CAWREGQVWNEQFF. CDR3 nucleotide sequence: TGTGCCTGGAGAGAGGGACAGGTATGGAATGAGCAGTTCTTC.

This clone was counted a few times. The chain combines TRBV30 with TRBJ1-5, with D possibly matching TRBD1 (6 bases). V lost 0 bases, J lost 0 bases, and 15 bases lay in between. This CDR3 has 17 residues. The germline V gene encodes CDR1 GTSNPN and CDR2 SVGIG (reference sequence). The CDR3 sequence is CAWSVSRTGYSNQPQHF. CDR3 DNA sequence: TGTGCCTGGAGTGTAAGCCGAACAGGGTATAGCAATCAGCCCCAGCATTTT.

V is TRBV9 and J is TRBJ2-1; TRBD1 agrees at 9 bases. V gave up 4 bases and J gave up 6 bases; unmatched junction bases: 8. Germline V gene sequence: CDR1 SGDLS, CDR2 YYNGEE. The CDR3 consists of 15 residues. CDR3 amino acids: CASSTGTGLGNEQFF. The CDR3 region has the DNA TGTGCCAGCAGCACAGGGACAGGGCTTGGCAATGAGCAGTTCTTC.

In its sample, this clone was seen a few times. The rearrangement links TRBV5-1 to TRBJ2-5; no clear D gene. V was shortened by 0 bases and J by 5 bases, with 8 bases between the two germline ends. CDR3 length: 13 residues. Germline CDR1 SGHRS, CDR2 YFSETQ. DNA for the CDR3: TGCGCCAGCAGCTTGGGACGTCCGGAGACCCAGTACTTC. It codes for CASSLGRPETQYF.

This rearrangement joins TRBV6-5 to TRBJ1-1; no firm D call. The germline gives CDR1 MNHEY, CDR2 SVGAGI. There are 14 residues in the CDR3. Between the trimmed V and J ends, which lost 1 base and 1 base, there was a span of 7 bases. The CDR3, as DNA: TGTGCCAGCAGTTACTATCCCAAGAACACTGAAGCTTTCTTT. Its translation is CASSYYPKNTEAFF.

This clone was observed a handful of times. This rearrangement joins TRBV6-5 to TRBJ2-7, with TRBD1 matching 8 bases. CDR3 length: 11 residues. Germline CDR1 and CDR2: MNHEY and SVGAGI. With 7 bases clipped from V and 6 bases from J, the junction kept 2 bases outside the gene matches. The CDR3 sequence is CASNRGSEQYF. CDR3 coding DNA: TGTGCCAGCAACAGGGGGAGCGAGCAGTACTTC.

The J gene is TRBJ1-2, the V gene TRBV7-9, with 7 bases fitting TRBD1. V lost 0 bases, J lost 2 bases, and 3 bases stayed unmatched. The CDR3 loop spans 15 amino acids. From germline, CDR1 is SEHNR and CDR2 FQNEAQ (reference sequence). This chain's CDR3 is CASSLAAGQNYGYTF. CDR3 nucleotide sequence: TGTGCCAGCAGCTTAGCGGCGGGACAGAACTATGGCTACACCTTC. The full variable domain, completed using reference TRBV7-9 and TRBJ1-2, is DTGVSQNPRHKITKRGQNVTFRCDPISEHNRLYWYRQTLGQGPEFLTYFQNEAQLEKSRLLSDRFSAERPKGSFSTLEIQRTEQGDSAMYLCASSLAAGQNYGYTFGSGTRLTVV.

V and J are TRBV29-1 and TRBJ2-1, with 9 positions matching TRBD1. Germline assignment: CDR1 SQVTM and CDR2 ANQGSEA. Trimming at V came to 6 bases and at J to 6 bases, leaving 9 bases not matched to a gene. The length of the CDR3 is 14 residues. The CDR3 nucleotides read TGCAGCGTGCGCCGGGACAGGGAAATCAATGAGCAGTTCTTC. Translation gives CSVRRDREINEQFF.

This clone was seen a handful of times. The CDR3: CAIGQAGVEQYV. In DNA form, the CDR3 reads TGTGCCATCGGACAGGCCGGGGTCGAGCAGTACGTC. This chain joins TRBV28 and TRBJ2-7; 7 positions agree with TRBD1. Germline trimming cut 10 bases from V and 6 bases from J; bases unmatched to any gene: 9. CDR3 size: 12 residues. Germline-derived CDR1 and CDR2 are MDHEN and SYDVKM.

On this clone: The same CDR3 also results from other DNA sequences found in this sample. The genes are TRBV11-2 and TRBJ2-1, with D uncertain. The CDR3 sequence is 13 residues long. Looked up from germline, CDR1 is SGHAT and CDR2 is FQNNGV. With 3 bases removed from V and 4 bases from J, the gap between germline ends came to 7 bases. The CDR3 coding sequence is TGTGCCAGCAGCTTGGGCAGGTACAATGAGCAGTTCTTC. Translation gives CASSLGRYNEQFF.

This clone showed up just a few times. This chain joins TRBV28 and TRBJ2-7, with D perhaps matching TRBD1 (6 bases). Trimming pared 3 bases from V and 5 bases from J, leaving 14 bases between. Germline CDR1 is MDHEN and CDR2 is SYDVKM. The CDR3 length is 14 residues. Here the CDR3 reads CASSLVGTWNEQYV. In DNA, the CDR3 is TGTGCCAGCAGTTTGGTAGGGACATGGAACGAGCAGTACGTC.

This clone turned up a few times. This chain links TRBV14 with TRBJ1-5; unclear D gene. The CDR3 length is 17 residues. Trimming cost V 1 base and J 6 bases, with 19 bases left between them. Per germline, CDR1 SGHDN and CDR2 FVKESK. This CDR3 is CASSQVIRKGEGQPQHF. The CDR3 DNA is TGTGCCAGCAGCCAAGTGATTAGGAAGGGTGAGGGTCAGCCCCAGCATTTT.

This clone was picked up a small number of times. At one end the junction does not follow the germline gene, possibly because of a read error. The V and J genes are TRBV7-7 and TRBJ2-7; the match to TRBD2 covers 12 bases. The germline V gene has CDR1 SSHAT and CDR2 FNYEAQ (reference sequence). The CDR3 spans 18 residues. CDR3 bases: TGTGCTAGCAGCTTAGCCGGGACTAGCGGGCTAAGCTCCTACGAGCAGTACTTC. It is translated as CASSLAGTSGLSSYEQYF.

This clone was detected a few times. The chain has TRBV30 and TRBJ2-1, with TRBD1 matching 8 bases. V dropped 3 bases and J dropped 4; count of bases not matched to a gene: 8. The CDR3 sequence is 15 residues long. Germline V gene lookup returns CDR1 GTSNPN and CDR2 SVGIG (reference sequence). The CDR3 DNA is TGTGCCTGGAGGAGGGGGACAGGCCGGTACAATGAGCAGTTCTTC. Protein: CAWRRGTGRYNEQFF.

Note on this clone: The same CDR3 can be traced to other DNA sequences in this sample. Written as DNA, the CDR3 is TGTGCCAGCAGCCCTAGCGGGAGTGGAGATACGCAGTATTTT. Protein sequence: CASSPSGSGDTQYF. The V call is TRBV7-9, the J call TRBJ2-3; 10 bases are shared with TRBD2. Germline CDR1 SEHNR, CDR2 FQNEAQ (reference sequence). With 5 bases clipped from V and 5 bases from J, the junction kept 4 bases outside the gene matches. The CDR3 has 14 amino acids.

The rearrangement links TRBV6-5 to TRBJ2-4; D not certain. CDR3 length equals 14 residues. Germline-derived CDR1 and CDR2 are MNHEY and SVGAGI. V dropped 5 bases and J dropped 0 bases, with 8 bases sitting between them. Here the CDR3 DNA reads TGTGCCAGCAGTGCGACCGAAGCCAAAAACATTCAGTACTTC. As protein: CASSATEAKNIQYF.

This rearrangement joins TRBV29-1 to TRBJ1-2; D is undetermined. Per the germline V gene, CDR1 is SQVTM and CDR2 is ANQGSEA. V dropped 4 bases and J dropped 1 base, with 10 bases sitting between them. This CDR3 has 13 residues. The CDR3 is CSVGRQSNYGYTF. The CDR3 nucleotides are TGCAGCGTTGGTCGGCAGAGTAACTATGGCTACACCTTC.

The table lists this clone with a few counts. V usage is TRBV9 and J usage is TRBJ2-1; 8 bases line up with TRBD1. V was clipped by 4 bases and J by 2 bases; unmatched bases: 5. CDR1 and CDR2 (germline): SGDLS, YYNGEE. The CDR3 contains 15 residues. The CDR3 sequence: CASSTGQGTYNEQFF. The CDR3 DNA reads TGTGCCAGCAGCACCGGACAGGGAACCTACAATGAGCAGTTCTTC.

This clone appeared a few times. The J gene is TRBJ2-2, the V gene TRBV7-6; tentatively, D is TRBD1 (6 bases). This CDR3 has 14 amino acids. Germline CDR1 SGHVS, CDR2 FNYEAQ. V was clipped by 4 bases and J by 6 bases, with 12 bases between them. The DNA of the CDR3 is TGTGCCAGCAGCTCGTACAGGGTCCCCGGGGAGCTGTTTTTT. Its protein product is CASSSYRVPGELFF.

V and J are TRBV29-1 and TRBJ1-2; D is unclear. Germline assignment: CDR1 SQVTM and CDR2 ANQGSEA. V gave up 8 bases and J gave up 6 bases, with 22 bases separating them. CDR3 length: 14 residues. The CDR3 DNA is TGCAGCTCAATCCCCCGGGTGGGTCAGGATGGCTACACCTTC. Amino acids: CSSIPRVGQDGYTF.